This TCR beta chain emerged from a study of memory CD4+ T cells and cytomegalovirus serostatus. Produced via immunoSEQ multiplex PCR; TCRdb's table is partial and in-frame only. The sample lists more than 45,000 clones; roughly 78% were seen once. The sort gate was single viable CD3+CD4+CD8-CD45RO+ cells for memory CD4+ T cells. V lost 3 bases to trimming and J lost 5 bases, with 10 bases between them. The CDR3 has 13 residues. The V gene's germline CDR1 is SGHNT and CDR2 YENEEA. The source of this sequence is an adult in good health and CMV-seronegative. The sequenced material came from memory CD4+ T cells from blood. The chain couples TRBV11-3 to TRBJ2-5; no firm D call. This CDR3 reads CASSLYTQETQYF. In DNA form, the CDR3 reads TGTGCCAGCAGCTTGTACACCCAGGAGACCCAGTACTTC.